Shown below are 18 T cell receptor beta chains from a single sample sequenced in a study of Graves' ophthalmopathy and Graves' hyperthyroidism. RNA transcripts served as template for amplifying TCR beta CDR3 sequences. First-round RT-PCR employed HTBI primers, with a second-round multiplex PCR after it. In TCRdb, the multiplex PCR reads were re-called with MiXCR into one record per CDR3 protein. The data hold over a million distinct CDR3 sequences, with around a third observed a single time. Sequenced material: peripheral blood or thyroid tissue (not recorded which). The receptor source for this set is an adult man with Graves' hyperthyroidism.

This clonotype has a count of ten or more. The rearrangement uses TRBV6-5 and TRBJ1-5, with TRBD1 identical over 9 bases. CDR1 and CDR2 from the germline V gene are MNHEY and SVGAGI. The CDR3 sequence is 14 residues long. The ends lost 8 bases at V and 2 bases at J; junction bases unmatched: 4. The CDR3 DNA follows: TGTGCCAGCGGGGGACAGGGCGGCAATCAGCCCCAGCATTTT. Residues: CASGGQGGNQPQHF.

V usage is TRBV20-1 and J usage is TRBJ1-2; 8 bases match TRBD1. Looked up from germline, CDR1 is DFQATT and CDR2 is SNEGSKA (reference sequence). CDR3 length: 14 amino acids. Losses at the gene ends were 5 bases for V and 5 bases for J; bases not matched to a gene: 10. The CDR3 spells CSAVTGGQGYGYTF. The CDR3 nucleotides read TGCAGTGCTGTAACAGGGGGGCAGGGTTATGGCTACACCTTC.

V and J are TRBV25-1 and TRBJ1-6; D not certain. Trimming removed 2 bases from V and 9 bases from J, with 11 bases in between. Germline V lookup: CDR1 MGHDK, CDR2 SYGVNS. The CDR3 is 14 amino acids. CDR3 nucleotide sequence: TGTGCCAGCAGTGAAATCAGCGCGACTTCACCCCTCCACTTT. This encodes CASSEISATSPLHF.

This clonotype was seen only once. This chain links TRBV9 with TRBJ1-3; D uncertain. This CDR3 has 15 amino acids. V lost 4 bases and J lost 4, with 15 bases in between. Looked up from germline, CDR1 is SGDLS and CDR2 is YYNGEE. The CDR3 DNA reads TGTGCCAGCAGCCCGATGGGAGGGATAGGAAACACCATATATTTT. Amino acid sequence: CASSPMGGIGNTIYF.

This clonotype was counted at least ten times. The chain is built from TRBV29-1 and TRBJ2-7; the match to TRBD1 covers 9 bases. V lost 6 bases, J lost 2 bases, and 8 bases stayed unmatched. Germline CDR1 is SQVTM and CDR2 is ANQGSEA. The CDR3 is 14 residues long. The CDR3 region has the DNA TGCAGCGTCCGGGCGGGGGACAGGGCCTACGAGCAGTACTTC. Residues: CSVRAGDRAYEQYF.

In this sample, this clonotype turned up many times. Since a much larger clone is just one base distant, this may be a read error. The chain couples TRBV7-9 to TRBJ1-2; D uncertain. Deletions cut 3 bases from V and 10 bases from J, with 9 bases between. Germline CDR1 and CDR2: SEHNR and FQNEAQ (reference sequence). This CDR3 has 11 residues. As DNA, the CDR3 is TGTGCCAGCAGCTTTCCCACTGACTACACCTTC. It yields the protein CASSFPTDYTF.

This clonotype has a count of ten or more. The V call is TRBV20-1, the J call TRBJ1-1; D is ambiguous. The CDR3 runs 15 residues. Trimming took off 0 bases at V and 1 base at J, with 12 bases between the two ends. Germline values: CDR1 DFQATT, CDR2 SNEGSKA (reference sequence). The CDR3 sequence is CSARDLGLSNTEAFF. The DNA for the CDR3 is TGCAGTGCTAGAGATCTTGGACTTTCGAACACTGAAGCTTTCTTT.

This clonotype was counted ten times or more. The chain links TRBV2 to TRBJ1-6; TRBD1 is a possible D gene (5 bases). The germline CDR1 and CDR2 sequences are SNHLY and FYNNEI. The length of the CDR3 is 15 residues. The ends were cut back, 7 bases at V and 7 bases at J, with 17 bases in the middle. CDR3 residues: CASTPQRGGNSPLHF. CDR3 DNA sequence: TGTGCCAGCACCCCCCAGAGGGGAGGGAATTCACCCCTCCACTTT. Full variable domain (rest looked up from reference TRBV2 and TRBJ1-6): EPEVTQTPSHQVTQMGQEVILRCVPISNHLYFYWYRQILGQKVEFLVSFYNNEISEKSEIFDDQFSVERPDGSNFTLKIRSTKLEDSAMYFCASTPQRGGNSPLHFGNGTRLTVT.

V usage is TRBV7-3 and J usage is TRBJ2-2, with TRBD1 identical over 8 bases. J lost 0 bases, V lost 4 bases, and 4 bases had no gene match. The V gene's germline CDR1 is SGHTA and CDR2 FQGTGA. The CDR3 is made up of 16 amino acids. The chain's CDR3 is CASSWQGASNTGELFF. The CDR3 DNA sequence: TGTGCCAGCAGCTGGCAGGGGGCTTCGAACACCGGGGAGCTGTTTTTT.

With regard to this clonotype: Since a much larger clone is just one base distant, this may be a read error. The chain employs TRBV9 and TRBJ2-5; D might be TRBD1 (5 bases). CDR1 is SGDLS, CDR2 YYNGEE, per germline. The V gene lost 4 bases and the J gene lost 3 bases, with 10 bases spanning the gap. The CDR3 contains 13 residues. The CDR3 spells CASSFIGEETQYF. DNA of the CDR3: TGTGCCAGCAGCTTTATAGGGGAAGAGACCCAGTACTTC. Full variable domain (missing parts from reference TRBV9 and TRBJ2-5): DSGVTQTPKHLITATGQRVTLRCSPRSGDLSVYWYQQSLDQGLQFLIQYYNGEERAKGNILERFSAQQFPDLHSELNLSSLELGDSALYFCASSFIGEETQYFGPGTRLLVL.

This chain links TRBV7-2 with TRBJ1-6; D gene uncertain. The germline gives CDR1 SGHTA, CDR2 FQGNSA. Trimming removed 5 bases at V and 6 bases at J, with 11 bases between. CDR3 length: 14 residues. CDR3 nucleotide sequence: TGTGCCAGCAGCCCGGAACGGCCTAATTCACCCCTCCACTTT. This codes for CASSPERPNSPLHF.

This clonotype was found many times. The gene calls are TRBV29-1 and TRBJ2-6, with a possible D match to TRBD2 (6 bases). V dropped 4 bases and J dropped 4 bases, with 11 bases sitting between them. Germline loops: CDR1 SQVTM, CDR2 ANQGSEA. The CDR3 sequence is 14 residues long. The CDR3 DNA follows: TGCAGCGTTGCTGGGGCGGGAGGGGCCAACGTCCTGACTTTC. Translating it yields CSVAGAGGANVLTF.

The table lists this clonotype with many counts. The chain has TRBV7-9 and TRBJ2-7; TRBD2 matches 7 bases. V was pared by 5 bases and J by 3 bases, with 13 bases of the junction left unmatched. Germline CDR1 reads SEHNR; CDR2 reads FQNEAQ (reference sequence). The CDR3 is 16 amino acids. The CDR3 region has the DNA TGTGCCAGCAGCGGCCAAATAGGGCGCGGGAGCTACGAGCAGTACTTC. Its protein product is CASSGQIGRGSYEQYF. The full variable domain, with the rest looked up from reference TRBV7-9 and TRBJ2-7, is DTGVSQNPRHKITKRGQNVTFRCDPISEHNRLYWYRQTLGQGPEFLTYFQNEAQLEKSRLLSDRFSAERPKGSFSTLEIQRTEQGDSAMYLCASSGQIGRGSYEQYFGPGTRLTVT.

This clonotype was recorded at least ten times. This chain connects TRBV7-6 to TRBJ1-3; D call uncertain. V lost 4 bases to trimming and J lost 0 bases, with 10 bases between them. CDR1 and CDR2 (germline): SGHVS, FNYEAQ. CDR3 length equals 15 residues. The CDR3 here is CASSSEMSSGNTIYF. The CDR3 bases are TGTGCCAGCAGCTCGGAGATGAGCTCTGGAAACACCATATATTTT.

A note on this clonotype: Here the CDR3 omits its conserved ending phenylalanine or tryptophan, so a read error is the likely source. The chain links TRBV5-1 to TRBJ2-7; 12 bases are shared with TRBD1. Germline V gives CDR1 SGHRS, CDR2 YFSETQ. The ends lost 5 bases at V and 4 bases at J; junction bases unmatched: 10. The CDR3 covers 16 residues. CDR3 bases: TGCGCCAGCAGTTTCTCCCCGGGACAGGGGGCTTACGAGCAGTACCTC. Translation gives CASSFSPGQGAYEQYL.

The chain combines TRBV30 with TRBJ1-4; perhaps TRBD1 as D (5 bases). In germline, CDR1 is GTSNPN, CDR2 SVGIG (reference sequence). V lost 7 bases to trimming and J lost 4 bases, with 28 bases between them. The length of the CDR3 is 18 residues. CDR3 sequence reads: CASNLGRPAPYSNEKLFF. The CDR3 region has the DNA TGTGCCTCAAACCTGGGACGGCCGGCCCCGTACAGTAATGAAAAACTGTTTTTT.

V gene TRBV6-6 combines with J gene TRBJ2-5; D is ambiguous. V was cut by 0 bases and J by 7 bases, with 15 bases left in between. The CDR3 is 15 residues long. The germline gives CDR1 MNHNY, CDR2 SVGAGI (reference sequence). CDR3 amino acids: CASSYSAKEVGTQYF. The CDR3 DNA sequence: TGTGCCAGCAGTTACTCGGCCAAAGAGGTGGGGACCCAGTACTTC.

The chain links TRBV5-6 to TRBJ2-5; D gene unclear. Germline V lookup: CDR1 SGHDT, CDR2 YYEEEE. The V end was cut by 0 bases, the J end by 4 bases, with 16 bases between. This CDR3 contains 16 residues. In DNA, the CDR3 is TGTGCCAGCAGCTTGGGAGTAGGGTCGGTCGGAGAGACCCAGTACTTC. This codes for CASSLGVGSVGETQYF.